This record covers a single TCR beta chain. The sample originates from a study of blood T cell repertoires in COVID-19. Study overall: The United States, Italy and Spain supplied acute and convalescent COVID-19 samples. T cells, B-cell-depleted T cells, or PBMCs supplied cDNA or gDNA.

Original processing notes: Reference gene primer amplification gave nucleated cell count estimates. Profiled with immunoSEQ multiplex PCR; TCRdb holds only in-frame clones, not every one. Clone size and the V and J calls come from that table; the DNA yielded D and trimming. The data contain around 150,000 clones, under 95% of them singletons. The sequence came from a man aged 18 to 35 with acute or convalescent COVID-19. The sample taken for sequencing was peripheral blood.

Here the CDR3 reads CASSLEISGNTIYF. CDR3 coding DNA: TGTGCCAGCAGCTTGGAAATATCTGGAAACACCATATATTTT. The chain joins TRBV5-6 to TRBJ1-3; unclear D gene. The germline gives CDR1 SGHDT, CDR2 YYEEEE. This CDR3 contains 14 residues. The V end lost 0 bases, the J end lost 1 base, and 5 bases lay between the germline ends.